This T cell receptor (beta chain) was sequenced for a study of tumor and adjacent non-tumor tissue in lung cancer (dated 2018 in TCRdb). About the study as a whole: Of the cohort, over 9 patients had adenocarcinoma, 2 had squamous cell carcinoma and 1 had small cell lung cancer. Sequencing produced about 120,000,000 productive TCRbeta reads in total, an average of about 4.5 million reads per sample. Among the approximately 15 patients, ages ranged from about 30 to 85 years, around 10 were men and 5 were women, and disease was TNM stage I to III. TCRbeta CDR3 sequencing was performed on around 30 paired specimens, with one tumor sample and one normal lung sample collected per patient. Using bulk TCRbeta repertoires from around 14 lung cancer patients, the study set lung tumor tissue side by side with matched distant non-tumor lung tissue. The paper as a whole reports these results and caveats: Peripheral blood was not sequenced, so blood TCRbeta repertoires in these lung cancer patients were not examined. Only about 15 patients were in the cohort, and the authors stated that larger samples and more detailed clinical data are needed. A significantly larger cumulative share of the repertoire was made up by the top 100 clones in normal lung than in tumor tissue. TCR diversity was significantly higher in younger patients, and greater tumor TCR diversity was associated with shorter overall survival and shorter disease-free survival. Tumor tissue showed significantly higher TCR diversity (inverse Simpson) than normal lung tissue, at around 460 vs 160 (P = 0.0075, Mann-Whitney U test). The methods do not name the sequencing platform or mention unique molecular identifiers.

From the cysteine through the phenylalanine, the CDR3 covers 15 amino acids. The sequence is cut down to CDR3 DNA, 45 bases in frame from base 1. Looking up the germline V gene yields CDR1 MNHEY and CDR2 SVGAGI. To note about this clonotype: It lacks a known antigen. A read error may produce the germline difference seen at one junction end.

RNA was isolated from bulk, unsorted tissue, and RNA quality was assessed with a NanoDrop ND-1000 and an Agilent 2100. The donors were newly diagnosed lung cancer patients admitted for thoracic surgery in China from August to November 2014 who had not received prior chemotherapy. The study excluded patients who had received radiotherapy or chemotherapy before or who had another cancer at the same time. Pieces of surgical tissue measuring about 1-2.2 cm3 were kept in RNAlater solution and stored at -80 degrees C until use. Library creation used multiplex PCR. TCRdb shows the sequencer as Illumina HiSeq 2500. TCRbeta libraries were built by three rounds of nested PCR using primers (Table S4), following protocols modified from ARM-PCR. Before sequencing, PCR products of 200-500 bp were cut from the gel and purified using the QIAquick gel extraction kit. In the authors' own workflow: Trimmomatic was used to clean the reads, FLASH merged the cleaned reads into complete CDR3 sequences, and MiTCR assigned the sequences to V(D)J germline segments. Clonal diversity was calculated as the inverse Simpson's index using VDJtools. In-frame sequences without a premature stop codon were defined as productive reads. TCRdb itself trimmed the public reads at Q25 with fastp, ran MiXCR and retained productive beta chains. One record per CDR3 amino acid sequence lists the most common genes and DNA. The V and J calls were determined by TCRdb, not by the authors. Across this sample there are over 60,000 distinct CDR3 sequences, with roughly 72% seen only once. The ten top clones hold 28% of the sample.

Sequenced material: lung tumor tissue. This TCR was sampled from a man between 60 and 75 years old with non-small cell lung cancer. The rearranged segments are TRBV6-5 and TRBJ2-7; 7 bases in the middle match TRBD2. The CDR3 region reads CASSYSRREMAKQYF. The nucleotide sequence is given as TGTGCTAGCAGTTACTCAAGGCGGGAGATGGCCAAGCAGTACTTC.